A selection of T cell receptor beta chains follows, all from one sample in a study of control samples from healthy donors and cancer patients. TCRdb's copy holds only in-frame clones and misses some; the assay was immunoSEQ multiplex PCR. The repertoire holds roughly 95,000 clones, just under 95% seen once, with around 3% in the top ten. What was sequenced was blood. The source of these receptors is a human donor in good health. The donor label of this sample is uncertain. Both conserved end residues are part of each CDR3. Each record gives: J gene, V gene, clone size, CDR3 protein. Size values are once, few and many counts, or a class for expanded clones, and some rows have none.

>TRBJ1-1|TRBV6-2/TRBV6-3|NA
CASSYAAGFGVSTEAFF
>TRBJ1-5|TRBV2|NA
CASCSRQNNQPQHF
>TRBJ1-5|TRBV5-8|NA
CASTKGDYSNQPQHF
>TRBJ1-1|TRBV12-3/TRBV12-4|NA
CASSLSRAEAFF
>TRBJ2-1|TRBV3-1/TRBV3-2|NA
CASRASFRGSYNEQFF
>TRBJ1-1|TRBV11-2|few
CASSPHEEGKTFF
>TRBJ1-1|TRBV7-2|NA
CASSSEASHTEAFF
>TRBJ1-2|TRBV5-1|few
CASSYGDSPLDYGYTF
>TRBJ2-2|TRBV7-2|NA
CASSLDPGRSGELFF
>TRBJ1-2|TRBV5-1|NA
CASSLEDGNYGYTF
>TRBJ1-5|TRBV2|NA
CASTADRSNQPQHF
>TRBJ1-3|TRBV15|NA
CATSRDRADPDTDF
>TRBJ2-1|TRBV6-5|once
CASSRGTYNEQFF
>TRBJ2-3|TRBV5-1|NA
CASSTGQGTDTQYF
>TRBJ1-6|TRBV27|NA
CASSLSTFTIGSPLHF
>TRBJ2-3|TRBV18|once
CASSPPQGTSTDTQYF
>TRBJ2-1|TRBV11-3|once
CASSSGLRNEQFF
>TRBJ1-2|TRBV10-3|NA
CAISEGTGVANYGYTF
>TRBJ2-7|TRBV2|NA
CASRGGDGYEQYF
>TRBJ2-4|TRBV28|NA
CASRKQLGKNIQYF
>TRBJ2-3|TRBV6-6|NA
CASSENRAYTDTQYF
>TRBJ2-3|TRBV19|NA
CASSIGAPRSTDTQYF
>TRBJ1-1|TRBV10-3|NA
CAISESGDTEAFF
>TRBJ1-1|TRBV9|NA
CASSVRAGRGPGTEAFF
>TRBJ2-3|TRBV3-1/TRBV3-2|once
CASSQGETPPRGQYF
>TRBJ2-2|TRBV4-1|NA
CASSQDHTGGDTGELFF
>TRBJ1-2|TRBV4-2|few
CASSQDQTIPSTF
>TRBJ2-7|TRBV6-6|NA
CASSPYRGIDYEQYF
>TRBJ1-1|TRBV6-2/TRBV6-3|NA
CATSPGTEAFF
>TRBJ1-4|TRBV30|once
CACTRTGNSEKLFF
>TRBJ1-2|TRBV2|NA
CASSQENYGYTF
>TRBJ1-1|TRBV5-1|NA
CASSLQQGEAFF
>TRBJ2-3|TRBV2|NA
CASSEGGTSGVSTDTQYF
>TRBJ2-7|TRBV2|NA
CASTSPPGNEQYF
>TRBJ1-1|TRBV19|once
CASSPRGGLYMNTEAFF
>TRBJ1-2|TRBV7-2|few
CASSRGRSPYGYTF
>TRBJ1-2|TRBV29-1|NA
CSVDPYPARTNYGYTF
>TRBJ1-4|TRBV7-9|NA
CASSPLIWDQRGEKLFF
>TRBJ2-7|TRBV6-2/TRBV6-3|once
CASSFQQGVRDYEQYF
>TRBJ2-1|TRBV29-1|NA
CSVGGPRGQKREQFF
>TRBJ2-5|TRBV24-1|NA
CATSEPSSGGHRQSETQYF
>TRBJ1-2|TRBV24-1|NA
CATSGGRSYGYTF
>TRBJ1-2|TRBV6-5|NA
CASRSLKGGNYGYTF
>TRBJ1-1|TRBV19|NA
CASRTANTEAFF
>TRBJ1-1|TRBV7-6|NA
CASSPRLDTEAFF
>TRBJ1-6|TRBV6-1|once
CASSEVTGHNSPLHF
>TRBJ2-1|TRBV6-6|NA
CASSTDGGARQFF
>TRBJ1-6|TRBV6-6|NA
CASSYASMAGNSPLHF
>TRBJ2-1|TRBV11-2|NA
CASSGTSGNNNEQFF
>TRBJ2-5|TRBV6-1|NA
CASSEGQNQETQYF
>TRBJ1-5|TRBV18|NA
CASSRIQGPNQPQHF
>TRBJ1-6|TRBV10-3|once
CATNRDLNSPLHF
>TRBJ2-1|TRBV12-3/TRBV12-4|NA
CASSPRGSHEQFF